Shown below are 32 T cell receptor beta chains from a single sample sequenced in a study of shared clonotypes between healthy human individuals. Naive CD8 cells lacked CD45RO, underwent positive selection for CCR7 and left out terminally differentiated effector memory CD45RA+ cells. Repertoires were generated with immunoSEQ multiplex PCR, while TCRdb's copy carries only in-frame clones and drops some. The sample yields about 2 million clones, about 94% seen once. The material sequenced was naive CD8+ T cells sorted from blood. The receptors stem from a man aged 18 to 29 in good health.

J is TRBJ2-3 and V is TRBV30; D remains ambiguous. The CDR3 runs 17 residues. Trimming left V 0 bases short and J 2 bases short, with 18 bases between. The germline V gene has CDR1 GTSNPN and CDR2 SVGIG (reference sequence). CDR3 in DNA: TGTGCCTGGAGTGTACAAGTAGGGCCCTTCTTCACAGATACGCAGTATTTT. As protein: CAWSVQVGPFFTDTQYF.

The gene calls are TRBV29-1 and TRBJ1-1; 7 bases are a match to TRBD1. Trimming removed 0 bases from V and 4 bases from J; junction bases left unmatched: 5. Looked up from germline, CDR1 is SQVTM and CDR2 is ANQGSEA. The length of the CDR3 is 14 residues. The DNA of the CDR3 is TGCAGCGTTGAAGACAGGGGGGGTCCCACTGAAGCTTTCTTT. This encodes CSVEDRGGPTEAFF.

To note about this clone: The same CDR3 is also encoded by other DNA sequences in this sample. This rearrangement joins TRBV9 to TRBJ1-1, with no clear D. This CDR3 region has 13 residues. V lost 0 bases to trimming and J lost 4 bases, with 7 bases between them. Germline CDR1 is SGDLS and CDR2 is YYNGEE. DNA of the CDR3: TGTGCCAGCAGCGTAGGGTCCAGCACTGAAGCTTTCTTT. Translation gives CASSVGSSTEAFF.

The chain combines TRBV6-5 with TRBJ2-7; a weak D match, TRBD2 (6 bases). V was pared by 2 bases and J by 2 bases, with 13 bases between. The CDR3 runs to 15 residues. Germline V gives CDR1 MNHEY, CDR2 SVGAGI. CDR3 in amino acids: CASSYKLAIAYEQYF. The CDR3 DNA follows: TGTGCCAGCAGTTACAAGCTAGCGATTGCCTACGAGCAGTACTTC.

The chain employs TRBV2 and TRBJ2-3; 8 bases are a match to TRBD2. The CDR3 is made up of 16 amino acids. V lost 3 bases and J lost 6; bases outside the gene matches: 11. Germline V gene lookup returns CDR1 SNHLY and CDR2 FYNNEI. In nucleotides, the CDR3 is TGTGCCAGCAGTGAGCTTGCGGGGGGCTCTCGGGATACGCAGTATTTT. Translated: CASSELAGGSRDTQYF.

Notes on this clone: The same CDR3 can be traced to other DNA sequences in this sample. The rearrangement joins TRBV7-9 to TRBJ2-7; 7 nucleotides align to TRBD1. There are 13 residues in the CDR3. Germline loops: CDR1 SEHNR, CDR2 FQNEAQ (reference sequence). V shed 3 bases and J 2 bases; nucleotides not matched to a gene: 1. This chain's CDR3 is CASSLDRPYEQYF. The CDR3, as DNA: TGTGCCAGCAGCTTGGACAGGCCCTACGAGCAGTACTTC.

The V call is TRBV4-2, the J call TRBJ2-7, with TRBD2 matching over 8 bases. The CDR3 contains 16 residues. V trimming: 0 bases; J trimming: 3 bases; junction bases outside the gene matches: 7. Germline CDR1 and CDR2: LGHNA and YNFKEQ. The CDR3: CASSQESTSGFYEQYF. Written as DNA, the CDR3 is TGTGCCAGCAGCCAAGAGTCAACTAGCGGATTCTACGAGCAGTACTTC.

This clone is a singleton in its sample. The sample contains more than one DNA sequence encoding this CDR3. The rearrangement uses TRBV27 and TRBJ2-3, with D possibly TRBD1 on 5 matching bases. CDR1 is MNHEY and CDR2 is SMNVEV in the germline V gene (reference sequence). This CDR3 region has 13 residues. Trimming took off 5 bases at V and 4 bases at J, with 10 bases between the two ends. The CDR3, as DNA: TGTGCCAGCAGTCTCCTAGGGGCAGATACGCAGTATTTT. Translating it yields CASSLLGADTQYF.

V usage is TRBV7-2 and J usage is TRBJ2-3; D is ambiguous. Germline V gene lookup returns CDR1 SGHTA and CDR2 FQGNSA. Trimming removed 2 bases from V and 2 bases from J, with 17 bases in between. The CDR3 consists of 17 residues. CDR3 protein: CASSLPLKLNPTDTQYF. The CDR3 DNA sequence: TGTGCCAGCAGCTTACCCCTGAAACTAAACCCCACAGATACGCAGTATTTT.

The chain joins TRBV10-2 to TRBJ2-3; 13 bases match TRBD2. Losses at the gene ends were 0 bases for V and 3 bases for J; bases not matched to a gene: 3. The CDR3 runs to 17 residues. CDR1 is WSHSY, CDR2 SAAADI, per germline. CDR3 DNA: TGCGCCAGCAGTGAGTCTGGACTAGCGGGGGAAACAGATACGCAGTATTTT. As protein: CASSESGLAGETDTQYF.

The chain couples TRBV7-9 to TRBJ2-7, with no clear D. This CDR3 is 13 amino acids long. Trimming removed 6 bases at V and 0 bases at J, with 9 bases between. Per the germline V gene, CDR1 is SEHNR and CDR2 is FQNEAQ (reference sequence). CDR3 DNA sequence: TGTGCCAGCAGTCCTGCCGTCTCCTACGAGCAGTACTTC. Translation: CASSPAVSYEQYF.

As DNA, the CDR3 is TGTGCCAGCAGCTCCAACCGCCTTGACCGGGACAGTAAAGAGACCCAGTACTTC. Its protein is CASSSNRLDRDSKETQYF. This chain uses TRBV7-9 with TRBJ2-5; TRBD1 aligns across 7 bases. V shed 4 bases, J shed 3 bases, and the junction held 17 bases outside the gene matches. The CDR3 length is 18 residues. From germline, CDR1 is SEHNR and CDR2 FQNEAQ (reference sequence).

V is TRBV9 and J is TRBJ2-7; 8 bases match TRBD1. CDR1 is SGDLS, CDR2 YYNGEE, per germline. V gave up 2 bases and J gave up 3 bases; unmatched junction bases: 7. This CDR3 region has 15 residues. This CDR3 reads CASSVETGEGYEQYF. The CDR3 DNA reads TGTGCCAGCAGCGTTGAGACAGGGGAAGGCTACGAGCAGTACTTC.

The rearrangement uses TRBV29-1 and TRBJ1-2; unclear D gene. This CDR3 contains 13 residues. Germline lookup yields CDR1 SQVTM and CDR2 ANQGSEA. Trimming cost V 1 base and J 5 bases, with 11 bases left between them. The CDR3 coding sequence is TGCAGCGTTGAAGGCCCGAGGGAGTATGGCTACACCTTC. This encodes CSVEGPREYGYTF.

As to this clone: The same CDR3 also results from other DNA sequences found in this sample. J is TRBJ2-7 and V is TRBV30, with D perhaps matching TRBD2 (6 bases). The ends were cut back, 4 bases at V and 6 bases at J, with 10 bases in the middle. The CDR3 totals 11 residues. Germline V CDR1 and CDR2: GTSNPN, SVGIG (reference sequence). CDR3 bases: TGTGCCTGGACCCTGGGGGGCGAGCAGTACTTC. This sequence encodes CAWTLGGEQYF.

The chain employs TRBV28 and TRBJ2-7; possible D gene TRBD2, 6 bases. Trimming removed 6 bases from V and 0 bases from J, with 9 bases in between. CDR3 length equals 13 residues. Germline V gives CDR1 MDHEN, CDR2 SYDVKM. CDR3 nucleotide sequence: TGTGCCAGCAGGGGGACTTTCTCCTACGAGCAGTACTTC. Translating it yields CASRGTFSYEQYF.

The chain has TRBV10-3 and TRBJ2-7, with D uncertain. The CDR3 has 13 residues. Germline values: CDR1 ENHRY, CDR2 SYGVKD. The V gene lost 0 bases and the J gene lost 5 bases, with 8 bases spanning the gap. The CDR3 DNA is TGTGCCATCAGTGAGTCCCGGGCTAACGAGCAGTACTTC. This encodes CAISESRANEQYF.

The chain uses TRBV7-8 and TRBJ1-1; the D gene is possibly TRBD1 (5 bases). There are 16 residues in the CDR3. Trimming shortened V by 6 bases and J by 0 bases, and 17 bases separated the two germline ends. Germline CDR1 and CDR2: SGHVS and FQNEAQ. In nucleotides, the CDR3 is TGTGCCAGCAGTTTTGGCGGGGAGGGGATGAACACTGAAGCTTTCTTT. This gives the protein CASSFGGEGMNTEAFF.

The sample holds one count of this clone. The V gene is TRBV5-1, the J gene TRBJ2-7; 8 bases line up with TRBD1. Germline values: CDR1 SGHRS, CDR2 YFSETQ. V was pared by 4 bases and J by 3 bases, with 6 bases of the junction left unmatched. This CDR3 spans 14 amino acids. The CDR3 sequence is CASSPATGDYEQYF. The DNA of the CDR3 is TGCGCCAGCAGCCCCGCGACAGGGGACTACGAGCAGTACTTC.

The genes are TRBV6-6 and TRBJ1-1; D gene ambiguous. The CDR3 extends over 14 amino acids. Germline-derived CDR1 and CDR2 are MNHNY and SVGAGI (reference sequence). V lost 5 bases and J 1 base, leaving 11 bases between the germline ends. DNA of the CDR3: TGTGCCAGCAGTACCGGACGGGAGAACACTGAAGCTTTCTTT. This encodes CASSTGRENTEAFF.

To note about this clone: This sample includes further DNA sequences coding for the same CDR3. V and J are TRBV5-1 and TRBJ1-1; D call uncertain. The CDR3 runs to 13 residues. Germline assignment: CDR1 SGHRS and CDR2 YFSETQ. Trimming stripped 3 bases from V and 4 bases from J, with 10 bases between. DNA for the CDR3: TGCGCCAGCAGCTGGACTGGGGTCACTGAAGCTTTCTTT. Residues: CASSWTGVTEAFF.

CDR3 amino acids: CASSFGGDGEQFF. DNA for the CDR3: TGTGCCAGCAGCTTCGGAGGGGATGGTGAGCAGTTCTTC. The V call is TRBV11-2, the J call TRBJ2-1; maybe TRBD2 (6 bases). The V and J ends lost 3 bases and 9 bases respectively, with 12 bases between them. The germline gives CDR1 SGHAT, CDR2 FQNNGV. The CDR3 consists of 13 residues.

This chain uses TRBV28 with TRBJ1-1; 8 bases line up with TRBD1. The CDR3 loop spans 14 amino acids. Germline CDR1 reads MDHEN; CDR2 reads SYDVKM. V trimming: 7 bases; J trimming: 10 bases; junction bases outside the gene matches: 14. CDR3 in amino acids: CASKLVGEQGGAFF. DNA of the CDR3: TGTGCCAGCAAGTTGGTGGGGGAACAGGGGGGAGCTTTCTTT. Complete variable domain (other parts from reference TRBV28 and TRBJ1-1): DVKVTQSSRYLVKRTGEKVFLECVQDMDHENMFWYRQDPGLGLRLIYFSYDVKMKEKGDIPEGYSVSREKKERFSLILESASTNQTSMYLCASKLVGEQGGAFFGQGTRLTVV.

This clone was picked up many times. The chain recombines TRBV9 with TRBJ2-2; D might be TRBD2 (5 bases). Trimming stripped 3 bases from V and 0 bases from J, with 18 bases between. Germline V CDR1 and CDR2: SGDLS, YYNGEE. The CDR3 has 18 amino acids. CDR3 protein: CASSGWGKLGANTGELFF. Here the CDR3 DNA reads TGTGCCAGCAGCGGGTGGGGAAAACTAGGCGCGAACACCGGGGAGCTGTTTTTT. The full variable domain, in which reference TRBV9 and TRBJ2-2 provide the parts outside the CDR3, is DSGVTQTPKHLITATGQRVTLRCSPRSGDLSVYWYQQSLDQGLQFLIQYYNGEERAKGNILERFSAQQFPDLHSELNLSSLELGDSALYFCASSGWGKLGANTGELFFGEGSRLTVL.

This clone appeared a few times. This chain joins TRBV30 and TRBJ1-1, with a weak D call TRBD1 (5 bases). Germline assignment: CDR1 GTSNPN and CDR2 SVGIG (reference sequence). This CDR3 is 15 amino acids long. The V end lost 5 bases, the J end lost 10 bases, and 26 bases lay between the germline ends. CDR3 sequence (DNA): TGTGCCTGGTTTCCCCTAGATTCAGGGTATCGAGGAGCTTTCTTT. It encodes CAWFPLDSGYRGAFF.

Of note for this clone: The germline gene is not matched at one end of the junction; a read error may be the cause. The chain combines TRBV10-2 with TRBJ2-7; D may correspond to TRBD1 or TRBD2 (5 bases each). This CDR3 has 13 residues. The germline V gene has CDR1 WSHSY and CDR2 SAAADI. The CDR3 sequence is CASNEGLAYEQYF. CDR3 DNA: TGCGCCAGCAATGAGGGGCTAGCCTACGAGCAGTACTTC.

In this sample, this clone turned up a few times. A read error may explain this, as a much larger clone is one base away. The V call is TRBV5-7, the J call TRBJ1-1; no definite D call. TRBV5-7 is given ORF status, its function remaining uncertain. The length of the CDR3 is 13 residues. Trimming removed 0 bases at V and 1 base at J, with 4 bases between. CDR3 sequence reads: CASSLGGNTEAFF. The CDR3 DNA follows: TGTGCCAGCAGCTTGGGGGGGAACACTGAAGCTTTCTTT.

This clone was seen just once. The same CDR3 can be traced to other DNA sequences in this sample. The V gene is TRBV6-5, the J gene TRBJ2-7, with 8 nucleotides matching TRBD1. Trimming cost V 0 bases and J 1 base; bases outside gene matches: 5. CDR1 and CDR2 (germline): MNHEY, SVGAGI. CDR3 size: 16 residues. In DNA form, the CDR3 reads TGTGCCAGCAGTTACTCTCGGGGACAGGTTTCCTACGAGCAGTACTTC. This gives the protein CASSYSRGQVSYEQYF.

The CDR3 nucleotides read TGTGCCAGCAGTGTCAGCGGGGGGTACAATGAGCAGTTCTTC. It specifies CASSVSGGYNEQFF. The chain employs TRBV6-5 and TRBJ2-1; 9 bases fit TRBD2. The germline gives CDR1 MNHEY, CDR2 SVGAGI. This CDR3 contains 14 residues. V was clipped by 5 bases and J by 4 bases; unmatched bases: 3.

The V call is TRBV7-9, the J call TRBJ2-3; the D gene could be TRBD1 or TRBD2 (5 bases each). Trimming took off 0 bases at V and 1 base at J, with 14 bases between the two ends. Germline V lookup: CDR1 SEHNR, CDR2 FQNEAQ (reference sequence). This CDR3 has 17 residues. The CDR3 spells CASSLAGTLVGTDTQYF. DNA for the CDR3: TGTGCCAGCAGCTTAGCCGGGACCCTCGTGGGCACAGATACGCAGTATTTT.

The gene calls are TRBV9 and TRBJ2-3; D may be TRBD1 (5 bases). V lost 3 bases, J lost 0 bases, and 20 bases lay in between. Germline V gives CDR1 SGDLS, CDR2 YYNGEE. This CDR3 contains 18 residues. The CDR3 here is CASSGRRQRRFSTDTQYF. The DNA for the CDR3 is TGTGCCAGCAGCGGACGCCGACAGCGTCGCTTTAGCACAGATACGCAGTATTTT. Filled out from reference TRBV9 and TRBJ2-3, the complete variable domain reads DSGVTQTPKHLITATGQRVTLRCSPRSGDLSVYWYQQSLDQGLQFLIQYYNGEERAKGNILERFSAQQFPDLHSELNLSSLELGDSALYFCASSGRRQRRFSTDTQYFGPGTRLTVL.

A remark on this clone: Other DNA sequences from this sample encode an identical CDR3 as well. The chain has TRBV28 and TRBJ2-3; D is undetermined. This CDR3 is built from 13 residues. Looked up from germline, CDR1 is MDHEN and CDR2 is SYDVKM. V gave up 3 bases and J gave up 0 bases, with 4 bases separating them. The CDR3 DNA is TGTGCCAGCAGTTTCGGCAGCACAGATACGCAGTATTTT. Translation gives CASSFGSTDTQYF.